This TCR beta chain was observed in a study of cytomegalovirus exposure and HLA in healthy donors. Notes on the study in general: Indistinguishability led to the exclusion of some V segments, TRBV6-2 and TRBV6-3 included. TCR beta V segments were, for the most part, productive about 87% or about 30% of the time in an earlier analysis. Reports state that TCR beta sequences accurately predicted most subjects' HLA-A and HLA-B alleles.

J was trimmed by 0 bases and V by 6 bases; bases with no gene match: 9. Per germline, CDR1 LNHNV and CDR2 YYDKDF (reference sequence). CDR3 length equals 16 residues. PCR amplification relied on 60 Vbeta primers (plus 13 Jbeta primers). TCRdb's table, derived via immunoSEQ multiplex PCR, lists solely in-frame clones and lacks some. The data hold around 150,000 clones, with over 70% observed a single time. Note on this clone: The antigen remains undetermined.

The source material was PBMCs. This clonotype originated in a man in his forties in good health and CMV-seropositive. The V gene is TRBV15, the J gene TRBJ2-3, with 7 bases identical to TRBD1. As DNA, the CDR3 is TGTGCCACCAGGACGGAATGGACAGGAAGCACAGATACGCAGTATTTT. Translating gives CATRTEWTGSTDTQYF.